This TCR beta chain was found in a study of spatial heterogeneity in lung cancer. There are 17 residues in the CDR3. Unique molecular identifiers, one per molecule, were present on every TCR cDNA molecule. TCRdb reanalysed the 5' RACE reads using MiXCR and keeps one entry per CDR3 protein. Among 40,000 or so distinct CDR3 sequences listed, 3.1% were seen once. The time point denotes: sample taken at primary tumor resection. This TCR derives from a male donor with early-stage non-small cell lung cancer. The J gene is TRBJ2-5, the V gene TRBV21-1; the table assigns TRBD2, which was not confirmed against the DNA. TRBV21-1 counts as a pseudogene. Source: normal lung tissue next to the tumor, taken at surgery. CDR3 DNA: TGTGCCAGCAGCAAGGGGACTAGCGGGCAGTACCAAGAGACCCAGTACTTC. It yields the protein CASSKGTSGQYQETQYF.